These 32 T cell receptor beta chains originate from one sample sequenced in a study of T cells in women clearing cervical HPV infection. The table came from immunoSEQ multiplex PCR; TCRdb's copy has only in-frame clones and leaves some out. This sample lists under 35,000 clones; its ten largest clones have under 7.5%. What was sequenced was blood buffy coat. These receptors all come from a woman aged 18 to 75 with a cervical HPV16 infection that either progressed to CIN3+ or cleared (not recorded which).

In regard to this clone: The read ends 3 residues before the CDR3 terminus; that terminus is restored from the germline J gene. V gene TRBV20-1 combines with J gene TRBJ2-3; the match to TRBD2 covers 13 bases. J lost 0 bases, V lost 3 bases, and 6 bases had no gene match. CDR1 and CDR2 from the germline V gene are DFQATT and SNEGSKA (reference sequence). This CDR3 comprises 17 residues. The covered CDR3 bases are TGCAGTGCTAGGGGACTAGCGGGGATCTCTAGCACAGATACG. Amino acids: CSARGLAGISSTDT. The CDR3 reads in full as CSARGLAGISSTDTQYF.

As to this clone: The read is 3 residues too short to cover the CDR3 end, so that end is filled in from the germline J gene. The rearrangement uses TRBV19 and TRBJ1-1, with unresolved D. The germline V gene has CDR1 LNHDA and CDR2 SQIVND (reference sequence). The CDR3 spans 12 residues. The DNA read from the CDR3 is TGTGCCAGTAGTCACTCTAAACGGGAA. Its translation: CASSHSKRE. The whole CDR3 protein is CASSHSKREAFF.

Of note for this clone: The CDR3 end lies 3 residues beyond the end of the read and is filled in from the germline J gene. V gene TRBV19 combines with J gene TRBJ1-2; 9 positions match TRBD1. With V trimmed by 5 bases and J by 6 bases, 7 bases remained unmatched. The CDR3 consists of 14 residues. Germline V gives CDR1 LNHDA, CDR2 SQIVND (reference sequence). The CDR3 sequence is CASSEDRGVDGYTF. The sequenced part of the CDR3 DNA is TGTGCCAGTAGTGAGGACAGGGGAGTAGATGGC.

The part of the CDR3 DNA that was read is TGTGCCAGCGGATTAGCGGGGGTAGTCTACGAG. Its translation: CASGLAGVVYE. In full, the CDR3 is CASGLAGVVYEQYF. This sequence joins TRBV2 and TRBJ2-7, with 9 bases lining up with TRBD2. The read terminates 3 residues ahead of where the CDR3 ends, so the germline J gene completes it. This CDR3 region has 14 residues. The trim removed 8 bases at V and 3 bases at J, leaving 8 bases unmatched. The V gene's germline CDR1 is SNHLY and CDR2 FYNNEI.

To note about this clone: The sequence runs out 3 residues before the end of the CDR3; the remainder is reconstructed from the germline J gene. The rearrangement links TRBV20-1 to TRBJ1-1; 7 bases are a match to TRBD1. In germline, CDR1 is DFQATT, CDR2 SNEGSKA (reference sequence). The junction had 9 bases not matched to a gene; V was cut back by 6 bases and J by 5 bases. This CDR3 region has 13 residues. The CDR3 protein is CSAKQGFETEAFF. CDR3 bases read: TGCAGTGCAAAACAGGGGTTTGAAACTGAA.

On this clone itself: Read sequence stops 3 residues before the CDR3 end, and the germline J gene provides the missing end. The rearrangement links TRBV7-9 to TRBJ2-3; D gene ambiguous. Trimming left V 5 bases short and J 2 bases short, with 14 bases between. The CDR3 runs to 15 residues. Germline V gives CDR1 SEHNR, CDR2 FQNEAQ (reference sequence). The CDR3 bases that were read are TGTGCCAGCAGCCCCAAAGGGCGTAACACAGATACG. As protein: CASSPKGRNTDT. The whole CDR3 reads CASSPKGRNTDTQYF.

Notes on this clone: The read halts 3 residues ahead of the CDR3 end, with the missing end drawn from the germline J gene. V gene TRBV5-4 combines with J gene TRBJ1-1, with TRBD1 as a possible D gene (6 bases). Germline assignment: CDR1 SGHNT and CDR2 YYREEE (reference sequence). This CDR3 has 13 amino acids. The V end lost 5 bases, the J end lost 6 bases, and 14 bases lay between the germline ends. The CDR3: CASSLMGAAEAFF. The covered CDR3 bases are TGTGCCAGCAGTTTGATGGGGGCGGCTGAA.

Remarks on this clone: The CDR3 goes on 3 residues after the read ends, and that part is filled in from the germline J gene. The chain combines TRBV10-3 with TRBJ1-5; D possibly corresponds to TRBD1 (5 bases). Germline CDR1 reads ENHRY; CDR2 reads SYGVKD. This CDR3 is built from 13 residues. V lost 4 bases to trimming and J lost 5 bases, with 9 bases between them. The CDR3 protein is CAISAGKDQPQHF. The CDR3 DNA, read in part, is TGTGCCATCAGTGCAGGGAAGGATCAGCCC.

On this clone: The CDR3 extends 3 residues past the end of the read, so its final part is completed from the germline J gene. V is TRBV5-1 and J is TRBJ2-1; 8 nucleotides match TRBD1. Germline V CDR1 and CDR2: SGHRS, YFSETQ. CDR3 length: 16 amino acids. Trimming removed 0 bases from V and 8 bases from J; junction bases left unmatched: 10. The sequenced part of the CDR3 DNA is TGCGCCAGCAGCTTGGCCAAGGGACAGGTTACGGATGAG. Protein product: CASSLAKGQVTDE. Given in full, the CDR3 is CASSLAKGQVTDEQFF. Complete variable domain (other parts from reference TRBV5-1 and TRBJ2-1): KAGVTQTPRYLIKTRGQQVTLSCSPISGHRSVSWYQQTPGQGLQFLFEYFSETQRNKGNFPGRFSGRQFSNSRSEMNVSTLELGDSALYLCASSLAKGQVTDEQFFGPGTRLTVL.

On this clone itself: The read ends 3 residues before the CDR3 terminus; that terminus is restored from the germline J gene. This chain connects TRBV5-6 to TRBJ1-2; unclear D gene. The CDR3 runs to 13 residues. The V end was cut by 0 bases, the J end by 6 bases, with 9 bases between. Germline V gene sequence: CDR1 SGHDT, CDR2 YYEEEE. The DNA read from the CDR3 is TGTGCCAGCAGCTTGGTCACCCCAGATGGC. Residues: CASSLVTPDG. The entire CDR3 sequence reads CASSLVTPDGYTF.

Worth noting for this clone: From the germline J gene comes the end of the CDR3, since the read stops 3 residues before it. The rearrangement links TRBV7-3 to TRBJ2-1; TRBD2 matches at 13 bases. This CDR3 has 17 residues. V dropped 3 bases and J dropped 2; count of bases not matched to a gene: 4. Germline loops: CDR1 SGHTA, CDR2 FQGTGA. The CDR3 sequence: CASSLGTSGGAYNEQFF. The sequenced part of the CDR3 DNA is TGTGCCAGCAGCTTGGGCACTAGCGGGGGGGCCTACAATGAG.

To note about this clone: The CDR3 end is not reached by the read, which stops 3 residues before it; the germline J gene fills it in. The rearrangement joins TRBV19 to TRBJ2-2, with D unresolved. Deletions cut 7 bases from V and 0 bases from J, with 9 bases between. Looked up from germline, CDR1 is LNHDA and CDR2 is SQIVND (reference sequence). The CDR3 is 14 residues long. The sequenced CDR3 bases are TGTGCCAGTACCCCGGGTCCGAACACCGGGGAG. Translated, it gives CASTPGPNTGE. The entire CDR3 reads CASTPGPNTGELFF. The whole variable domain, filled in from reference TRBV19 and TRBJ2-2, reads DGGITQSPKYLFRKEGQNVTLSCEQNLNHDAMYWYRQDPGQGLRLIYYSQIVNDFQKGDIAEGYSVSREKKESFPLTVTSAQKNPTAFYLCASTPGPNTGELFFGEGSRLTVL.

Regarding this clone: The read halts 3 residues ahead of the CDR3 end, with the missing end drawn from the germline J gene. The chain links TRBV7-6 to TRBJ2-7; 8 nucleotides agree with TRBD1. CDR3 size: 14 residues. Germline V lookup: CDR1 SGHVS, CDR2 FNYEAQ. V was clipped by 5 bases and J by 3 bases; unmatched bases: 6. The CDR3 region is CASSPRTGNYEQYF. The DNA read from the CDR3 is TGTGCCAGCAGCCCAAGGACAGGGAACTACGAG.

Comments on this clone: From the germline J gene comes the end of the CDR3, since the read stops 3 residues before it. The chain carries TRBV4-2 and TRBJ2-3, with 8 bases that match TRBD2. Germline loops: CDR1 LGHNA, CDR2 YNFKEQ. Losses at the gene ends were 1 base for V and 6 bases for J; bases not matched to a gene: 12. This CDR3 has 17 amino acids. The covered CDR3 bases are TGTGCCAGCAGCCAAGCTCGTGGACTAGCTTATTCCGATACG. Translating gives CASSQARGLAYSDT. The full CDR3 is CASSQARGLAYSDTQYF.

As for this clone: The read terminates 3 residues before the CDR3 end, so the remaining end is supplied by the germline J gene. The gene calls are TRBV7-3 and TRBJ2-7, with 9 bases matching TRBD2. Germline V lookup: CDR1 SGHTA, CDR2 FQGTGA. This CDR3 is 17 amino acids long. Losses at the gene ends were 1 base for V and 4 bases for J; bases not matched to a gene: 11. The CDR3 DNA, read in part, is TGTGCCAGCAGCTTAAGACTAGCGGTAAAAAAACTGTACGAG. It codes for CASSLRLAVKKLYE. The entire CDR3 is CASSLRLAVKKLYEQYF. Variable domain in full (rest from reference TRBV7-3 and TRBJ2-7): GAGVSQTPSNKVTEKGKYVELRCDPISGHTALYWYRQSLGQGPEFLIYFQGTGAADDSGLPNDRFFAVRPEGSVSTLKIQRTERGDSAVYLCASSLRLAVKKLYEQYFGPGTRLTVT.

Turning to this clone: Read data end 3 residues before the CDR3 end; the end is taken from the germline J gene. The chain recombines TRBV5-6 with TRBJ1-6, with a weak D call TRBD1 (5 bases). The CDR3 extends over 14 amino acids. Germline CDR1 and CDR2: SGHDT and YYEEEE. Between the trimmed V and J ends, which lost 5 bases and 7 bases, there was a span of 13 bases. CDR3 DNA (partial): TGTGCCAGCAGGGACGGGGGAAGAAATTCACCC. It is translated as CASRDGGRNSP. The full CDR3 protein reads CASRDGGRNSPLHF.

In regard to this clone: The CDR3 goes on 3 residues after the read ends, and that part is filled in from the germline J gene. The chain recombines TRBV7-2 with TRBJ1-2; 7 bases line up with TRBD1. The ends lost 6 bases at V and 4 bases at J; junction bases unmatched: 8. From germline, CDR1 is SGHTA and CDR2 FQGNSA. The CDR3 contains 14 residues. The part of the CDR3 DNA that was read is TGTGCCAGCAGTTTTGGACAGGAAGGCTATGGC. Translation: CASSFGQEGYG. The whole CDR3 sequence reads CASSFGQEGYGYTF.

Comments on this clone: Coverage ceases 3 residues before the CDR3 finishes, and the germline J gene fills in the end. The chain uses TRBV6-2 or TRBV6-3 and TRBJ1-6; no definite D call. Germline assignment: CDR1 MNHEY and CDR2 SVGEGT. The CDR3 loop spans 15 amino acids. Deletions cut 7 bases from V and 7 bases from J, with 17 bases between. CDR3 region: CASMFRRGGNSPLHF. The CDR3 bases that were read are TGTGCCAGCATGTTCAGACGCGGCGGGAATTCACCC.

Turning to this clone: The read gets to within 3 residues of the CDR3 end, and the germline J gene fills in the rest. The J gene is TRBJ1-1, the V gene TRBV20-1; D not resolved. This CDR3 is built from 11 residues. CDR1 and CDR2 (germline): DFQATT, SNEGSKA (reference sequence). V was shortened by 0 bases and J by 6 bases, with 5 bases between the two germline ends. The CDR3 region is CSARETAEAFF. The sequenced CDR3 bases are TGCAGTGCTAGAGAAACAGCTGAA.

As regards this clone: The read terminates 3 residues before the CDR3 end, so the remaining end is supplied by the germline J gene. The genes are TRBV20-1 and TRBJ1-5; D ambiguous. In germline, CDR1 is DFQATT, CDR2 SNEGSKA (reference sequence). This CDR3 spans 14 amino acids. Trimming pared 1 base from V and 4 bases from J, leaving 11 bases between. Incomplete CDR3 DNA: TGCAGTGCTAGAGGGGCCCTGGAGAATCAGCCC. This gives the protein CSARGALENQP. Given in full, the CDR3 is CSARGALENQPQHF.

As concerns this clone: The CDR3 end falls 3 residues outside the read, so it is completed with the germline J gene. The genes are TRBV11-1 and TRBJ2-7; the match to TRBD2 covers 8 bases. This CDR3 has 15 residues. CDR1 is SGHAT and CDR2 is FQDESV in the germline V gene (reference sequence). V dropped 7 bases and J dropped 3; count of bases not matched to a gene: 11. The CDR3 bases that were read are TGTGCCAGCACCCCCGGGGGGGGTAGGAGCTACGAG. It is translated as CASTPGGGRSYE. The CDR3, in full, reads CASTPGGGRSYEQYF.

Turning to this clone: The CDR3 goes on 3 residues after the read ends, and that part is filled in from the germline J gene. This chain uses TRBV27 with TRBJ1-6, with 8 bases lining up with TRBD1. The J segment lost 6 bases and the V segment lost 6 bases, leaving 4 bases of the junction unmatched. This CDR3 spans 14 amino acids. Germline V gene lookup returns CDR1 MNHEY and CDR2 SMNVEV (reference sequence). CDR3 region: CASSRDRGNSPLHF. The DNA read from the CDR3 is TGTGCCAGCAGCCGCGACAGGGGTAATTCACCC.

A remark on this clone: The read comes to an end 3 residues before the CDR3 does, leaving the germline J gene to fill in the end. The chain couples TRBV20-1 to TRBJ2-1; 8 positions match TRBD2. Germline V gives CDR1 DFQATT, CDR2 SNEGSKA (reference sequence). CDR3 length: 14 residues. V was pared by 6 bases and J by 2 bases, with 6 bases of the junction left unmatched. CDR3: CSADSGDAYNEQFF. The CDR3 bases that were read are TGCAGTGCAGATAGCGGGGACGCCTACAATGAG.

Of note for this clone: The sequence runs out 3 residues before the end of the CDR3; the remainder is reconstructed from the germline J gene. V usage is TRBV11-2 and J usage is TRBJ1-2, with 8 nucleotides matching TRBD1. Germline CDR1 is SGHAT and CDR2 is FQNNGV. J lost 4 bases, V lost 5 bases, and 6 bases had no gene match. The CDR3 length is 14 residues. The part of the CDR3 DNA that was read is TGTGCCAGCAGCCCAGCAGGGGGCTTCTATGGC. It translates to CASSPAGGFYG. The complete CDR3 sequence is CASSPAGGFYGYTF. Filled out from reference TRBV11-2 and TRBJ1-2, the complete variable domain reads EAGVAQSPRYKIIEKRQSVAFWCNPISGHATLYWYQQILGQGPKLLIQFQNNGVVDDSQLPKDRFSAERLKGVDSTLKIQPAKLEDSAVYLCASSPAGGFYGYTFGSGTRLTVV.

In regard to this clone: Read data end 3 residues before the CDR3 end; the end is taken from the germline J gene. V is TRBV30 and J is TRBJ1-5; D might be TRBD1 (6 bases). Germline values: CDR1 GTSNPN, CDR2 SVGIG (reference sequence). CDR3 length: 15 residues. V gave up 3 bases and J gave up 1 base, with 13 bases separating them. The CDR3 loop reads CAWSLQGRSNQPQHF. The CDR3 DNA, read in part, is TGTGCCTGGAGCTTACAGGGAAGGAGCAATCAGCCC.

Worth noting for this clone: Read coverage stops 3 residues before the CDR3 terminus; the germline J gene supplies the remainder. The rearrangement uses TRBV18 and TRBJ1-3, with D perhaps matching TRBD1 (5 bases). Trimming pared 3 bases from V and 8 bases from J, leaving 17 bases between. This CDR3 spans 15 amino acids. Germline V gene sequence: CDR1 KGHSH, CDR2 LQKENI. The sequenced CDR3 bases are TGTGCCAGCTCACCGATTGCGCAGGGCGGAGACACC. Its protein is CASSPIAQGGDT. The entire CDR3 protein is CASSPIAQGGDTIYF.

Concerning this clone itself: The read is 3 residues too short to cover the CDR3 end, so that end is filled in from the germline J gene. This sequence joins TRBV10-1 and TRBJ1-2, with 8 bases aligning to TRBD1. Per the germline V gene, CDR1 is WNHNN and CDR2 is SYGVQD (reference sequence). The CDR3 runs 13 residues. CDR3 bases read: TGCGCCAGCAGAGAAATACCGGGACAGGAT. Protein: CASREIPGQD. The whole CDR3 sequence is CASREIPGQDYTF.

Of note for this clone: From the germline J gene comes the end of the CDR3, since the read stops 3 residues before it. The V and J genes are TRBV2 and TRBJ1-1; D possibly corresponds to TRBD1 (6 bases). The CDR3 totals 15 residues. Germline values: CDR1 SNHLY, CDR2 FYNNEI. V was trimmed by 1 base and J by 5 bases, leaving 14 bases between them. CDR3 amino acids: CASSEEGRGWTEAFF. Incomplete CDR3 DNA: TGTGCCAGCAGTGAAGAGGGCAGGGGTTGGACTGAA.

CDR3 DNA, as far as it was read: TGTGCCAGCAGCTTATCGCAGTACAATGAG. Translated: CASSLSQYNE. The whole CDR3 sequence is CASSLSQYNEQFF. The gene calls are TRBV7-2 and TRBJ2-1; D is uncertain. The read falls 3 residues short of the CDR3 end, and the missing part is taken from the germline J gene. Germline CDR1 reads SGHTA; CDR2 reads FQGNSA. The ends were cut back, 2 bases at V and 4 bases at J, with 6 bases in the middle. The CDR3 extends over 13 amino acids. Together with reference TRBV7-2 and TRBJ2-1, the CDR3 gives the full variable domain: GAGVSQSPSNKVTEKGKDVELRCDPISGHTALYWYRQSLGQGLEFLIYFQGNSAPDKSGLPSDRFSAERTGGSVSTLTIQRTQQEDSAVYLCASSLSQYNEQFFGPGTRLTVL.

With respect to this clone: Sequencing ends 3 residues short of the CDR3 end; the germline J gene provides the rest. The gene calls are TRBV5-4 and TRBJ1-1; D unresolved. Trimming shortened V by 8 bases and J by 0 bases, and 11 bases separated the two germline ends. CDR1 SGHNT and CDR2 YYREEE come from the germline V gene (reference sequence). This CDR3 has 13 amino acids. The CDR3 region is CASSRALNTEAFF. The sequenced part of the CDR3 DNA is TGTGCCAGTTCAAGGGCCTTGAACACTGAA.

Regarding this clone: The read is 3 residues too short to cover the CDR3 end, so that end is filled in from the germline J gene. The chain combines TRBV7-9 with TRBJ2-7; D unclear. Germline CDR1 SEHNR, CDR2 FQNEAQ (reference sequence). V was trimmed by 8 bases and J by 4 bases, leaving 12 bases between them. The CDR3 is 12 amino acids. The covered CDR3 bases are TGTGCCAGCTCACCGTATAGTTACGAG. It translates to CASSPYSYE. The whole CDR3 is CASSPYSYEQYF.

About this clone itself: The read comes to an end 3 residues before the CDR3 does, leaving the germline J gene to fill in the end. The V gene is TRBV19, the J gene TRBJ2-7; 9 bases fit TRBD1. V shed 3 bases and J 5 bases; nucleotides not matched to a gene: 5. Germline V lookup: CDR1 LNHDA, CDR2 SQIVND (reference sequence). This CDR3 is 14 amino acids long. Partial CDR3 DNA: TGTGCCAGTAGTATTGGCGACAGGGGGGACGAG. This codes for CASSIGDRGDE. The whole CDR3 sequence is CASSIGDRGDEQYF. Based on the CDR3 plus reference TRBV19 and TRBJ2-7, the full variable domain is DGGITQSPKYLFRKEGQNVTLSCEQNLNHDAMYWYRQDPGQGLRLIYYSQIVNDFQKGDIAEGYSVSREKKESFPLTVTSAQKNPTAFYLCASSIGDRGDEQYFGPGTRLTVT.